Here is one T cell receptor beta chain with its context. These data come from a study of T cell responses to AZD1222 COVID-19 vaccine. The data were produced by immunoSEQ multiplex PCR, yet TCRdb's version contains in-frame clones alone and is incomplete. The table records 95,000 to 150,000 clones, 87% of them present only once. This receptor was identified in an adult who received the AZD1222 COVID-19 vaccine. The source material was peripheral blood, sampled 28 days after the second AZD1222 dose.

DNA for the CDR3: TGTGCCAGCAAGAGTGGGGCGGTGGGCTATAATTCACCCCTCCACTTT. Protein: CASKSGAVGYNSPLHF. The J gene is TRBJ1-6, the V gene TRBV7-8; weak D call: TRBD1 (5 bases). This CDR3 region has 16 residues. Germline values: CDR1 SGHVS, CDR2 FQNEAQ. V dropped 7 bases and J dropped 3 bases, with 16 bases sitting between them.